These 5 T cell receptor beta chains came from one sample sequenced in a study of T cell clones after liver transplantation. Some clones are missing from TCRdb's copy, which holds only in-frame ones; the method was immunoSEQ multiplex PCR. The table lists just over 80,000 clones, around four fifths of them singletons, with more than 0.45% in the top ten. The sequenced sample was CD4+ T cells from blood, obtained 45 to 46 months after liver transplant. Receptors were obtained from a human patient who received a liver transplant. Some of these T cells may belong to the graft donor.

V is TRBV7-9 and J is TRBJ1-3, with D tentatively TRBD1 (6 bases). Germline CDR1 SEHNR, CDR2 FQNEAQ (reference sequence). The CDR3 totals 14 residues. Between the trimmed V and J ends, which lost 7 bases and 4 bases, there was a span of 14 bases. DNA for the CDR3: TGTGCCAGCACTGGGACATCCCCCGGAAACACCATATATTTT. This translates into CASTGTSPGNTIYF.

CDR3 DNA sequence: TGTGCCAGCAGGGCTAGGACAGGACCCCTTGGGCAGTTCTTC. This codes for CASRARTGPLGQFF. The gene calls are TRBV6-1 and TRBJ2-1, with 7 bases aligning to TRBD1. The J segment lost 12 bases and the V segment lost 6 bases, leaving 14 bases of the junction unmatched. The germline gives CDR1 MNHNS, CDR2 SASEGT. The CDR3 consists of 14 residues.

The chain combines TRBV5-1 with TRBJ2-3; D may be TRBD1 or TRBD2 (5 bases each). Germline CDR1 is SGHRS and CDR2 is YFSETQ. Trimming took off 0 bases at V and 3 bases at J, with 8 bases between the two ends. The CDR3 is made up of 14 amino acids. CDR3 coding DNA: TGCGCCAGCAGCTTGGAGGGACGGACAGATACGCAGTATTTT. Its translation is CASSLEGRTDTQYF. The variable domain in full, with the rest retrieved from reference TRBV5-1 and TRBJ2-3, is KAGVTQTPRYLIKTRGQQVTLSCSPISGHRSVSWYQQTPGQGLQFLFEYFSETQRNKGNFPGRFSGRQFSNSRSEMNVSTLELGDSALYLCASSLEGRTDTQYFGPGTRLTVL.

The rearrangement joins TRBV5-1 to TRBJ1-4; D is uncertain. The CDR3 sequence is 15 residues long. The germline V gene encodes CDR1 SGHRS and CDR2 YFSETQ. V was trimmed by 4 bases and J by 0 bases, leaving 10 bases between them. CDR3 loop: CASSRTATTNEKLFF. In nucleotides, the CDR3 is TGCGCCAGCAGCCGTACAGCTACAACTAATGAAAAACTGTTTTTT.

V is TRBV4-1 and J is TRBJ2-1, with 12 bases fitting TRBD2. V lost 0 bases and J lost 7; bases outside the gene matches: 10. The CDR3 consists of 18 residues. Per germline, CDR1 MGHRA and CDR2 YSYEKL. The CDR3 protein is CASSQDPGLAGPENEQFF. DNA for the CDR3: TGCGCCAGCAGCCAAGATCCGGGACTAGCGGGTCCTGAGAATGAGCAGTTCTTC.